This T cell receptor (beta chain) was captured by sequencing in a study of T-cell memory formation after mild COVID-19. With regard to this clonotype: The antigen is not known.

Germline lookup yields CDR1 SGHDN and CDR2 FVKESK. Trimming left V 0 bases short and J 6 bases short, with 12 bases between. This CDR3 is built from 14 residues. Study-level points and caveats: Pre-infection memory showed some responding clones, and this suggested that cross-reactive memory joined.

MiXCR, applied by TCRdb to the 5' RACE reads, yields one record per CDR3 protein. The table has 580,000 or so distinct CDR3 sequences, around a sixth seen once. The receptor comes from an adult woman who had mild COVID-19 (a few samples of this study predate the infection). Cell type and time point are not known. The sample comprised PBMCs or a T cell subset sorted from them (not recorded which). The rearrangement joins TRBV14 to TRBJ2-7; D is undetermined. The CDR3 region is CASSQDRWWREQYF. The CDR3 coding sequence is TGTGCCAGCAGCCAAGATAGGTGGTGGCGCGAGCAGTACTTC.